These T cell receptor beta chains were read from a single sample in a study of blood T cell repertoires in COVID-19. Profiling relied on immunoSEQ multiplex PCR, and the TCRdb table lists in-frame clones only, not all of them. Found here are under 150,000 clones, 88% of them singletons; the top ten hold roughly a tenth. The sample was peripheral blood. These receptors originate from a man aged 45-65 years with active or convalescent COVID-19. Each CDR3 is given with its conserved first and last residue. The D gene is left open where the match is weak. A clone size is listed for some rows: how often the clone was seen (once, few, many), or a class if it is expanded.

J gene: TRBJ2-7
clone size: NA
V gene: TRBV18
D gene: NA
CDR3 protein: CASSPGGAAYEQYF
CDR3 DNA: TGTGCCAGCTCACCCGGAGGGGCAGCGTACGAGCAGTACTTC

J gene: TRBJ2-7
clone size: NA
V gene: TRBV5-4
D gene: TRBD2
CDR3 protein: CASSKGLAGLNEQYF
CDR3 DNA: TGTGCCAGCAGCAAGGGACTAGCGGGATTGAACGAGCAGTACTTC

J gene: TRBJ1-2
clone size: NA
V gene: TRBV28
D gene: TRBD1
CDR3 protein: CASRDRDRWGKNYGYTF
CDR3 DNA: TGTGCCAGCAGGGACCGGGACAGGTGGGGTAAAAACTATGGCTACACCTTC

J gene: TRBJ2-1
clone size: NA
V gene: TRBV6-5
D gene: TRBD1
CDR3 protein: CASSSDRGFYNEQFF
CDR3 DNA: TGTGCCAGCAGTTCCGACAGGGGCTTTTACAATGAGCAGTTCTTC

J gene: TRBJ1-1
clone size: NA
V gene: TRBV6-6
D gene: NA
CDR3 protein: CASSYRAGDTEAFF
CDR3 DNA: TGTGCCAGCAGTTACCGGGCAGGGGACACTGAAGCTTTCTTT

J gene: TRBJ1-5
clone size: NA
V gene: TRBV2
D gene: TRBD1
CDR3 protein: CASSLGQGLNQPQHF
CDR3 DNA: TGTGCCAGCAGTCTTGGACAGGGGCTGAATCAGCCCCAGCATTTT

J gene: TRBJ2-1
clone size: NA
V gene: TRBV6-5
D gene: TRBD1
CDR3 protein: CASSDGQATYNEQFF
CDR3 DNA: TGTGCCAGCAGCGATGGACAGGCGACCTACAATGAGCAGTTCTTC

J gene: TRBJ2-7
clone size: NA
V gene: TRBV18
D gene: TRBD2
CDR3 protein: CASSPGLAGLDEQYF
CDR3 DNA: TGTGCCAGCTCACCGGGACTAGCGGGACTCGACGAGCAGTACTTC

J gene: TRBJ2-1
clone size: NA
V gene: TRBV19
D gene: TRBD2
CDR3 protein: CASSIVRTSGRVNEQFF
CDR3 DNA: TGTGCCAGTAGTATAGTGAGGACTAGCGGGAGGGTTAATGAGCAGTTCTTC

J gene: TRBJ1-6
clone size: once
V gene: TRBV27
D gene: TRBD1
CDR3 protein: CASSRDRTNSPLHF
CDR3 DNA: TGTGCCAGCAGCCGGGACAGGACTAATTCACCCCTCCACTTT

J gene: TRBJ1-1
clone size: once
V gene: TRBV6-5
D gene: TRBD1
CDR3 protein: CASRTTGWSEAFF
CDR3 DNA: TGTGCCAGCAGGACGACAGGGTGGAGTGAAGCTTTCTTT

J gene: TRBJ2-1
clone size: NA
V gene: TRBV11-3
D gene: NA
CDR3 protein: CASSDPLASNEQFF
CDR3 DNA: TGTGCCAGCAGCGACCCTCTAGCGAGTAATGAGCAGTTCTTC

J gene: TRBJ2-3
clone size: NA
V gene: TRBV29-1
D gene: TRBD2
CDR3 protein: CSVEEGTSGRASTQYF
CDR3 DNA: TGCAGCGTTGAAGAAGGGACTAGCGGGAGGGCCTCTACGCAGTATTTT

J gene: TRBJ1-2
clone size: NA
V gene: TRBV28
D gene: NA
CDR3 protein: CASSLVGGGYTF
CDR3 DNA: TGTGCCAGCAGTTTGGTCGGAGGAGGCTACACCTTC

J gene: TRBJ2-1
clone size: NA
V gene: TRBV19
D gene: NA
CDR3 protein: CASTGVSYNEQFF
CDR3 DNA: TGTGCCAGCACGGGGGTATCCTACAATGAGCAGTTCTTC

J gene: TRBJ2-7
clone size: NA
V gene: TRBV6-2/TRBV6-3
D gene: TRBD1
CDR3 protein: CASSPGTGLPYEQYF
CDR3 DNA: TGTGCCAGCAGCCCAGGGACAGGTCTCCCCTACGAGCAGTACTTC

J gene: TRBJ2-7
clone size: NA
V gene: TRBV6-5
D gene: TRBD1
CDR3 protein: CASTPGQGLGEQYF
CDR3 DNA: TGTGCCAGCACCCCGGGACAGGGTCTCGGCGAGCAGTACTTC

J gene: TRBJ2-3
clone size: NA
V gene: TRBV5-5
D gene: NA
CDR3 protein: CASSAGLLLPYF
CDR3 DNA: TGTGCCAGCAGCGCGGGACTCCTTCTCCCGTATTTT

J gene: TRBJ2-3
clone size: NA
V gene: TRBV29-1
D gene: NA
CDR3 protein: CSVVDGSSYTDTQYF
CDR3 DNA: TGCAGCGTTGTCGATGGTAGCTCCTACACAGATACGCAGTATTTT

J gene: TRBJ1-6
clone size: NA
V gene: TRBV6-5
D gene: NA
CDR3 protein: CASSSGEYSPLHF
CDR3 DNA: TGTGCCAGCAGTTCCGGGGAGTATTCACCCCTCCACTTT

J gene: TRBJ2-3
clone size: NA
V gene: TRBV6-5
D gene: NA
CDR3 protein: CASGAGSTDTQYF
CDR3 DNA: TGTGCCAGCGGGGCCGGGAGCACAGATACGCAGTATTTT

J gene: TRBJ1-1
clone size: NA
V gene: TRBV6-6
D gene: NA
CDR3 protein: CASSYTLATEAFF
CDR3 DNA: TGTGCCAGCAGTTACACTTTAGCCACTGAAGCTTTCTTT

J gene: TRBJ1-4
clone size: NA
V gene: TRBV7-3
D gene: TRBD1
CDR3 protein: CASSRDREGKLFF
CDR3 DNA: TGTGCCAGCAGCCGTGACAGGGAAGGAAAACTGTTTTTT

J gene: TRBJ1-1
clone size: NA
V gene: TRBV6-1
D gene: TRBD1
CDR3 protein: CASSERRQGREAFF
CDR3 DNA: TGTGCCAGCAGTGAAAGGAGACAGGGTCGTGAAGCTTTCTTT

J gene: TRBJ1-5
clone size: few
V gene: TRBV19
D gene: TRBD1
CDR3 protein: CASNPQGRSNQPQHF
CDR3 DNA: TGTGCCAGTAACCCACAGGGGAGAAGCAATCAGCCCCAGCATTTT

J gene: TRBJ2-7
clone size: NA
V gene: TRBV5-6
D gene: NA
CDR3 protein: CASSLDGSYEQYF
CDR3 DNA: TGTGCCAGCAGCTTGGACGGCTCCTACGAGCAGTACTTC

J gene: TRBJ2-1
clone size: NA
V gene: TRBV3-1/TRBV3-2
D gene: TRBD2
CDR3 protein: CASSVGLEPGGEQFF
CDR3 DNA: TGTGCCAGCAGCGTGGGACTAGAGCCGGGGGGTGAGCAGTTCTTC